One and the same sample provided the 29 T cell receptor beta chains below, sequenced in a study of spatial heterogeneity in lung cancer. TCRdb fed the 5' RACE reads into MiXCR, producing one record per CDR3 protein. The repertoire has 85,000 to 100,000 distinct CDR3 sequences, more than 10% of them found once; the top ten carry about 38%. As for time point: sample taken at primary tumor resection. The sequenced sample was PBMCs, obtained at surgery. The receptor set was obtained from a male donor with early-stage non-small cell lung cancer.

The CDR3 coding sequence is TGTGCCAGCAGTGAAGCGTCCGGGGGGCAGCCCCAGCATTTT. Translation: CASSEASGGQPQHF. V gene TRBV6-1 combines with J gene TRBJ1-5; D perhaps matches TRBD1 (5 bases). The CDR3 covers 14 residues. The germline V gene encodes CDR1 MNHNS and CDR2 SASEGT. Trimming left V 0 bases short and J 7 bases short, with 10 bases between.

The chain employs TRBV5-1 and TRBJ2-7, with TRBD2 as a possible D gene (6 bases). The germline gives CDR1 SGHRS, CDR2 YFSETQ. Trimming removed 4 bases at V and 5 bases at J, with 19 bases between. This CDR3 comprises 15 residues. The CDR3: CASSPYSDSGDEQYF. DNA of the CDR3: TGCGCCAGCAGCCCCTATAGCGATTCGGGGGACGAGCAGTACTTC.

This chain uses TRBV12-3 or TRBV12-4 with TRBJ2-2, with 9 bases fitting TRBD1. The CDR3 sequence is 16 residues long. Unmatched junction bases numbered 8, after V lost 4 bases and J lost 5 bases. The CDR3 DNA follows: TGTGCCAGCAGTTCAGGGACAGGGAGTCGGACCGGGGAGCTGTTTTTT. Its protein is CASSSGTGSRTGELFF.

This clonotype was seen more than once but under ten times. The genes are TRBV27 and TRBJ2-6, with TRBD2 identical over 7 bases. Trimming cost V 6 bases and J 2 bases; bases outside gene matches: 13. CDR3 length: 18 residues. The germline V gene has CDR1 MNHEY and CDR2 SMNVEV (reference sequence). This CDR3 reads CASSVLSSGITGANVLTF. CDR3 bases: TGTGCCAGCAGCGTCTTATCCAGCGGGATTACTGGGGCCAACGTCCTGACTTTC.

This clonotype was recorded at least ten times. V is TRBV12-3 or TRBV12-4 and J is TRBJ2-7; D is undetermined. V gave up 3 bases and J gave up 2 bases, with 2 bases separating them. The CDR3 is made up of 11 amino acids. Here the CDR3 reads CASSFTYEQYF. CDR3 sequence (DNA): TGTGCCAGCAGTTTTACCTACGAGCAGTACTTC.

The chain combines TRBV4-3 with TRBJ2-5; D might be TRBD2 (6 bases). This CDR3 spans 15 amino acids. Germline V lookup: CDR1 LGHNA, CDR2 YSLEER. V was cut by 1 base and J by 4 bases, with 13 bases left in between. The CDR3: CASSQAGDGGETQYF. In DNA, the CDR3 is TGCGCCAGCAGCCAAGCCGGTGACGGGGGAGAGACCCAGTACTTC.

The chain links TRBV29-1 to TRBJ1-1; no firm D call. Germline V gives CDR1 SQVTM, CDR2 ANQGSEA. The CDR3 is made up of 11 amino acids. Trimming left V 4 bases short and J 6 bases short, with 9 bases between. CDR3 nucleotides: TGCAGCGTTGCGGGCCGGGCTGAAGCTTTCTTT. Translating gives CSVAGRAEAFF.

This clonotype has just a few counts. V and J are TRBV11-2 and TRBJ2-3, with D possibly called TRBD1 or TRBD2 (5 bases each). V dropped 5 bases and J dropped 1 base, with 19 bases sitting between them. This CDR3 is built from 17 residues. Germline V CDR1 and CDR2: SGHAT, FQNNGV. CDR3 in DNA: TGTGCCAGCAGCCCACTACAGGCGAGGAGGCGCACAGATACGCAGTATTTT. This codes for CASSPLQARRRTDTQYF. The whole variable domain, remainder taken from reference TRBV11-2 and TRBJ2-3, is EAGVAQSPRYKIIEKRQSVAFWCNPISGHATLYWYQQILGQGPKLLIQFQNNGVVDDSQLPKDRFSAERLKGVDSTLKIQPAKLEDSAVYLCASSPLQARRRTDTQYFGPGTRLTVL.

This clonotype was observed a few times. The chain employs TRBV6-2 or TRBV6-3 and TRBJ2-6; D possibly matches TRBD1 or TRBD2 (5 bases each). The CDR3 has 15 amino acids. Germline V gene sequence: CDR1 MNHEY, CDR2 SVGEGT. The V gene lost 1 base and the J gene lost 1 base, with 5 bases spanning the gap. The CDR3 coding sequence is TGTGCCAGCAGTTACTGGGGGTCTGGGGCCAACGTCCTGACTTTC. Translated, it gives CASSYWGSGANVLTF.

CDR3 protein: CSARVWGLGNNEQFF. Written as DNA, the CDR3 is TGCAGTGCTAGAGTTTGGGGACTAGGGAACAATGAGCAGTTCTTC. This sequence joins TRBV20-1 and TRBJ2-1; 8 bases line up with TRBD2. The germline V gene has CDR1 DFQATT and CDR2 SNEGSKA (reference sequence). The V segment lost 1 base and the J segment 5 bases; nucleotides outside the gene matches: 7. This CDR3 has 15 residues.

The chain has TRBV12-3 or TRBV12-4 and TRBJ1-6; 10 positions match TRBD1. The CDR3 has 15 residues. V was clipped by 5 bases and J by 9 bases; unmatched bases: 7. This CDR3 is CASSPGTGVTSPLHF. The CDR3, as DNA: TGTGCCAGCAGTCCCGGGACAGGGGTGACTTCACCCCTCCACTTT.

This clonotype occurred a few times. The rearrangement joins TRBV7-2 to TRBJ2-5; D is uncertain. V shed 4 bases and J shed 4 bases, with 19 bases lying between them. The CDR3 has 16 residues. Germline V lookup: CDR1 SGHTA, CDR2 FQGNSA. The CDR3 DNA reads TGTGCCAGCAGCTCCCGAATAGCCAAAACCGGAGAGACCCAGTACTTC. Translating it yields CASSSRIAKTGETQYF.

This clonotype was counted only a few times. V and J are TRBV12-3 or TRBV12-4 and TRBJ2-1; D may be TRBD1 or TRBD2 (5 bases each). Trimming shortened V by 5 bases and J by 15 bases, and 20 bases separated the two germline ends. The CDR3 covers 13 residues. This chain's CDR3 is CASSPGAQTHGFF. For the CDR3, the DNA is TGTGCCAGCAGTCCCGGGGCCCAAACTCATGGGTTCTTC.

The V call is TRBV18, the J call TRBJ2-1; 7 bases are shared with TRBD2. In germline, CDR1 is KGHSH, CDR2 LQKENI. This CDR3 comprises 14 residues. The trim removed 3 bases at V and 7 bases at J, leaving 6 bases unmatched. The CDR3 DNA reads as TGTGCCAGCTCACCCGGACTAGATCAAAATGAGCAGTTCTTC. It is translated as CASSPGLDQNEQFF. Full variable domain (rest looked up from reference TRBV18 and TRBJ2-1): NAGVMQNPRHLVRRRGQEARLRCSPMKGHSHVYWYRQLPEEGLKFMVYLQKENIIDESGMPKERFSAEFPKEGPSILRIQQVVRGDSAAYFCASSPGLDQNEQFFGPGTRLTVL.

At least ten counts were recorded for this clonotype. The rearrangement links TRBV5-1 to TRBJ2-3; D uncertain. V was cut by 0 bases and J by 0 bases, with 11 bases left in between. The CDR3 extends over 16 amino acids. From germline, CDR1 is SGHRS and CDR2 YFSETQ. The CDR3 here is CASSLGQAYSTDTQYF. The CDR3 DNA follows: TGCGCCAGCAGCTTGGGGCAGGCGTATAGCACAGATACGCAGTATTTT.

In this sample, this clonotype turned up a few times. The rearrangement links TRBV7-2 to TRBJ2-5; 14 bases line up with TRBD2. The J segment lost 3 bases and the V segment lost 4 bases, leaving 4 bases of the junction unmatched. This CDR3 is 16 amino acids long. Germline-derived CDR1 and CDR2 are SGHTA and FQGNSA. CDR3: CASSSGLAGGEETQYF. DNA of the CDR3: TGTGCCAGCAGCTCCGGACTAGCGGGGGGCGAAGAGACCCAGTACTTC.

This clonotype was seen at least ten times. V and J are TRBV28 and TRBJ2-3; D is perhaps TRBD2 (6 bases). CDR1 and CDR2 from the germline V gene are MDHEN and SYDVKM. This CDR3 region has 12 residues. The ends were cut back, 7 bases at V and 1 base at J, with 6 bases in the middle. The CDR3 nucleotides read TGTGCCAGCACTAGCGGCACAGATACGCAGTATTTT. As protein: CASTSGTDTQYF.

V is TRBV11-2 and J is TRBJ2-3; weak D call: TRBD2 (5 bases). V lost 1 base and J lost 5, with 10 bases in between. Germline V gene sequence: CDR1 SGHAT, CDR2 FQNNGV. The CDR3 spans 14 residues. The CDR3 sequence is CASSLGGWVDTQYF. In DNA, the CDR3 is TGTGCCAGCAGCTTAGGAGGGTGGGTAGATACGCAGTATTTT.

The chain has TRBV29-1 and TRBJ2-2; TRBD1 matches 12 bases. Germline trimming cut 6 bases from V and 7 bases from J; bases unmatched to any gene: 6. Germline lookup yields CDR1 SQVTM and CDR2 ANQGSEA. The length of the CDR3 is 14 residues. Here the CDR3 DNA reads TGCAGCGTGCGGGGACAGGGGGCTGGCGGGGAGCTGTTTTTT. Amino acid sequence: CSVRGQGAGGELFF.

Worth noting for this clonotype: Since no conserved phenylalanine or tryptophan closes the CDR3, a read error is the likely cause. The chain employs TRBV5-1 and TRBJ1-5, with a tentative D call TRBD1 (6 bases). The V and J ends lost 2 bases and 5 bases respectively, with 14 bases between them. CDR1 SGHRS and CDR2 YFSETQ come from the germline V gene. The CDR3 has 15 amino acids. CDR3 residues: CASSLLSGDDQPQHS. CDR3 DNA sequence: TGCGCCAGCAGCTTATTATCAGGGGACGATCAGCCCCAGCATTCT.

A remark on this clonotype: The junction and the germline gene differ at one end; a read error may be behind it. The rearrangement joins TRBV15 to TRBJ1-3; D call uncertain. The CDR3 is 13 residues long. Germline V gene data show CDR1 as LNHNV and CDR2 as YYDKDF (reference sequence). The CDR3 nucleotides read TGTGTCACCAGCAGAGGAAATGGAAACACCATATATTTT. This codes for CVTSRGNGNTIYF.

The chain is built from TRBV20-1 and TRBJ2-7; D remains ambiguous. Per germline, CDR1 DFQATT and CDR2 SNEGSKA (reference sequence). Trimming shortened V by 6 bases and J by 0 bases, and 21 bases separated the two germline ends. CDR3 length: 16 amino acids. Here the CDR3 DNA reads TGCAGTGCCACCTCGGAGACCACTACCTACTCCTACGAGCAGTACTTC. Translation gives CSATSETTTYSYEQYF.

The chain combines TRBV12-3 or TRBV12-4 with TRBJ2-1; 9 bases fit TRBD2. This CDR3 is 15 amino acids long. V was clipped by 6 bases and J by 8 bases; unmatched bases: 11. CDR3 residues: CASRLFAGGSYEQFF. The CDR3 DNA reads TGTGCCAGCAGGCTTTTTGCGGGAGGGTCGTATGAGCAGTTCTTC.

J is TRBJ2-3 and V is TRBV7-2; TRBD2 is a possible D gene (6 bases). The CDR3 is 15 amino acids. The germline V and J ends were trimmed by 3 bases and 3 bases, with 13 bases remaining between them. The germline V gene encodes CDR1 SGHTA and CDR2 FQGNSA. The CDR3 here is CASSFVSGETDTQYF. CDR3 nucleotide sequence: TGTGCCAGCAGCTTCGTGTCGGGGGAGACAGATACGCAGTATTTT. Using reference TRBV7-2 and TRBJ2-3 for the parts outside the CDR3, the full variable domain is GAGVSQSPSNKVTEKGKDVELRCDPISGHTALYWYRQSLGQGLEFLIYFQGNSAPDKSGLPSDRFSAERTGGSVSTLTIQRTQQEDSAVYLCASSFVSGETDTQYFGPGTRLTVL.

This clonotype appeared many times. The J gene is TRBJ2-1, the V gene TRBV9; D unresolved. V was pared by 0 bases and J by 9 bases, with 7 bases between. The germline gives CDR1 SGDLS, CDR2 YYNGEE. This CDR3 comprises 12 residues. The CDR3 DNA follows: TGTGCCAGCAGCGTAGTCGACCGTGAGCAGTTCTTC. It encodes CASSVVDREQFF.

In this sample, this clonotype turned up many times. The chain has TRBV5-1 and TRBJ1-1, with TRBD1 matching 7 bases. CDR3 size: 13 residues. V dropped 3 bases and J dropped 4; count of bases not matched to a gene: 3. Germline CDR1 is SGHRS and CDR2 is YFSETQ. The CDR3: CASSSRGVTEAFF. CDR3 in DNA: TGCGCCAGCAGCTCCAGGGGGGTCACTGAAGCTTTCTTT.

This clonotype was seen a handful of times. This chain links TRBV2 with TRBJ2-7; 7 bases line up with TRBD1. In germline, CDR1 is SNHLY, CDR2 FYNNEI. Trimming cost V 7 bases and J 7 bases; bases outside gene matches: 10. The CDR3 spans 13 residues. CDR3 nucleotide sequence: TGTGCCAGCATGTATCAGGGGGTCGGGGAGCAGTACTTC. Amino acid sequence: CASMYQGVGEQYF.

The chain employs TRBV3-2 and TRBJ1-4; no check of the table's D call, TRBD1, against the DNA was made. TRBV3-2 is labeled a pseudogene. This CDR3 spans 16 amino acids. The CDR3 DNA reads as TGTGCCAGCGGCAAATCAGGGAACATTGGGAATGAAAAACTGTTTTTT. Translated: CASGKSGNIGNEKLFF.

J is TRBJ2-1 and V is TRBV10-3, with 13 bases identical to TRBD2. CDR3 length equals 15 residues. CDR1 ENHRY and CDR2 SYGVKD come from the germline V gene. J lost 7 bases, V lost 5 bases, and 5 bases had no gene match. CDR3 DNA sequence: TGTGCCATCAGTCCCGGACTAGCGGGAGCGAATGAGCAGTTCTTC. Its protein is CAISPGLAGANEQFF.